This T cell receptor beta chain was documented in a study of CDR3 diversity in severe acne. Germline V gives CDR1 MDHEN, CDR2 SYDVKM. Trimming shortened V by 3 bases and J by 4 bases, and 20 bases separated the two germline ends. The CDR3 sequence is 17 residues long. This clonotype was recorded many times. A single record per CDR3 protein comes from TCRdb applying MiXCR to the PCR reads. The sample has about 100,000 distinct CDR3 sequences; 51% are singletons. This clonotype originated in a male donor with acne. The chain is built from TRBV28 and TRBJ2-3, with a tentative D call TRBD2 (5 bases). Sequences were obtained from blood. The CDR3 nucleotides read TGTGCCAGCAGTTTTTTAGCGTTTCGGCGTCTCCCAGATACGCAGTATTTT. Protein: CASSFLAFRRLPDTQYF. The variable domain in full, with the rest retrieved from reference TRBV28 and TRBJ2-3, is DVKVTQSSRYLVKRTGEKVFLECVQDMDHENMFWYRQDPGLGLRLIYFSYDVKMKEKGDIPEGYSVSREKKERFSLILESASTNQTSMYLCASSFLAFRRLPDTQYFGPGTRLTVL.